The 17 T cell receptor beta chains below all came from one sample that was sequenced in a study of Graves' ophthalmopathy and Graves' hyperthyroidism. Amplified material comprised TCR beta CDR3 regions derived from RNA transcripts. A first-round RT-PCR used HTBI primers, followed by a second-round multiplex PCR. TCRdb independently ran MiXCR on the multiplex PCR reads; one entry per CDR3 protein. The profile shows approximately 210,000 distinct CDR3 sequences, less than 30% of them singletons. Source material: peripheral blood. These receptors were obtained from a middle-aged man with Graves' ophthalmopathy.

J is TRBJ1-2 and V is TRBV28, with D perhaps TRBD1 (6 bases). Germline CDR1 MDHEN, CDR2 SYDVKM. This CDR3 comprises 14 residues. V was trimmed by 7 bases and J by 2 bases, leaving 14 bases between them. CDR3 sequence (DNA): TGTGCCAGCATGGTCCAGGGGAGCAACTATGGCTACACCTTC. As protein: CASMVQGSNYGYTF.

This clonotype has at least ten counts. The V call is TRBV12-3 or TRBV12-4, the J call TRBJ1-1, with D maybe TRBD1 (5 bases). V was shortened by 6 bases and J by 0 bases, with 11 bases between the two germline ends. The CDR3 loop spans 14 amino acids. The CDR3, as DNA: TGTGCCAGCAGACTCCCGGGGCTGAACACTGAAGCTTTCTTT. This translates into CASRLPGLNTEAFF.

The table lists this clonotype with many counts. V usage is TRBV28 and J usage is TRBJ1-2; TRBD1 might be the D (6 bases). The CDR3 spans 12 residues. Deletions cut 8 bases from V and 8 bases from J, with 15 bases between. Germline-derived CDR1 and CDR2 are MDHEN and SYDVKM. Here the CDR3 reads CASDTGSKGYTF. The CDR3 bases are TGTGCCAGCGACACAGGGTCGAAAGGCTACACCTTC.

This clonotype was detected ten times or more. The V call is TRBV27, the J call TRBJ2-5, with 8 bases lining up with TRBD1. Germline CDR1 is MNHEY and CDR2 is SMNVEV (reference sequence). This CDR3 is built from 14 residues. V was pared by 4 bases and J by 1 base, with 2 bases of the junction left unmatched. CDR3 protein: CASSSGQGQETQYF. CDR3 coding DNA: TGTGCCAGCAGTTCCGGACAGGGCCAAGAGACCCAGTACTTC.

Here the CDR3 DNA reads TGTGCCAGCAGATTTCCTGGAGGGGCCAGCTCCTATAATTCACCCCTCCACTTT. Its protein is CASRFPGGASSYNSPLHF. The gene calls are TRBV7-2 and TRBJ1-6, with D perhaps TRBD1 (5 bases). Germline CDR1 and CDR2: SGHTA and FQGNSA. The CDR3 covers 18 residues. V lost 6 bases to trimming and J lost 0 bases, with 18 bases between them.

At least ten counts were recorded for this clonotype. The V gene is TRBV14, the J gene TRBJ1-1; TRBD1 is a possible D gene (6 bases). CDR3 size: 14 residues. V was trimmed by 4 bases and J by 6 bases, leaving 15 bases between them. Per germline, CDR1 SGHDN and CDR2 FVKESK. CDR3 sequence reads: CASSPFRGRAEAFF. The CDR3 DNA follows: TGTGCCAGCAGCCCCTTTCGGGGGCGCGCTGAAGCTTTCTTT. Full variable domain (missing parts from reference TRBV14 and TRBJ1-1): EAGVTQFPSHSVIEKGQTVTLRCDPISGHDNLYWYRRVMGKEIKFLLHFVKESKQDESGMPNNRFLAERTGGTYSTLKVQPAELEDSGVYFCASSPFRGRAEAFFGQGTRLTVV.

This clonotype was counted ten times or more. The V call is TRBV11-1, the J call TRBJ2-7; 8 nucleotides agree with TRBD1. The CDR3 covers 16 residues. The V segment lost 3 bases and the J segment 4 bases; nucleotides outside the gene matches: 11. Germline lookup yields CDR1 SGHAT and CDR2 FQDESV (reference sequence). CDR3 in DNA: TGTGCCAGCAGCTTGGCCGGGACAGGCCCTTTTTACGAGCAGTACTTC. It is translated as CASSLAGTGPFYEQYF.

In this sample, this clonotype turned up many times. This chain uses TRBV15 with TRBJ2-7; D is unresolved. V was cut by 1 base and J by 3 bases, with 16 bases left in between. The CDR3 has 16 residues. Germline assignment: CDR1 LNHNV and CDR2 YYDKDF (reference sequence). CDR3: CATSRAGRRVGYEQYF. DNA of the CDR3: TGTGCCACCAGCAGAGCCGGGCGCCGGGTGGGCTACGAGCAGTACTTC.

This clonotype occurred many times. This sequence joins TRBV27 and TRBJ1-1, with no clear D. Germline loops: CDR1 MNHEY, CDR2 SMNVEV (reference sequence). Trimming shortened V by 6 bases and J by 7 bases, and 21 bases separated the two germline ends. The CDR3 consists of 15 residues. The CDR3 bases are TGTGCCAGCAGATCAATTTCTATCATGGGCCATGAAGCTTTCTTT. Amino acids: CASRSISIMGHEAFF.

This clonotype occurred once. Here the CDR3 DNA reads TGTGCCAGCAGTGCCCCACCACAGAGACTAAGCAATCAGCCCCAGCATTTT. It specifies CASSAPPQRLSNQPQHF. The rearrangement uses TRBV6-1 and TRBJ1-5; D not certain. V lost 4 bases, J lost 1 base, and 17 bases lay in between. CDR1 is MNHNS and CDR2 is SASEGT in the germline V gene. The CDR3 length is 17 residues.

Only a few counts were recorded for this clonotype. The chain is built from TRBV6-5 and TRBJ1-1; 8 bases are shared with TRBD1. CDR1 MNHEY and CDR2 SVGAGI come from the germline V gene. V trimming: 0 bases; J trimming: 4 bases; junction bases outside the gene matches: 4. The CDR3 spans 15 residues. The CDR3 here is CASSYSGQGPTEAFF. In DNA, the CDR3 is TGTGCCAGCAGTTACTCAGGACAGGGCCCCACTGAAGCTTTCTTT.

This clonotype was seen many times. The rearrangement links TRBV2 to TRBJ1-1; 10 positions agree with TRBD1. V shed 5 bases and J 11 bases; nucleotides not matched to a gene: 2. The germline V gene encodes CDR1 SNHLY and CDR2 FYNNEI. This CDR3 comprises 11 residues. The CDR3 spells CASSRTGGAFF. CDR3 DNA sequence: TGTGCCAGCAGTCGGACAGGGGGGGCTTTCTTT.

This clonotype was seen many times. The chain employs TRBV27 and TRBJ2-5; D call uncertain. The length of the CDR3 is 13 residues. Per the germline V gene, CDR1 is MNHEY and CDR2 is SMNVEV (reference sequence). V lost 7 bases, J lost 5 bases, and 14 bases lay in between. The CDR3 protein is CASTPLPGETQYF. The CDR3 bases are TGTGCCAGCACGCCTCTCCCCGGGGAGACCCAGTACTTC.

This clonotype was seen many times. CDR3: CSARDKVNTEAFF. The CDR3 nucleotides are TGCAGTGCTAGGGACAAGGTGAACACTGAAGCTTTCTTT. The chain uses TRBV20-1 and TRBJ1-1; D may be TRBD1 (5 bases). The CDR3 has 13 amino acids. Germline V lookup: CDR1 DFQATT, CDR2 SNEGSKA (reference sequence). V was trimmed by 3 bases and J by 0 bases, leaving 8 bases between them.

The chain uses TRBV28 and TRBJ1-4; D not resolved. Trimming cost V 6 bases and J 8 bases, with 10 bases left between them. Looked up from germline, CDR1 is MDHEN and CDR2 is SYDVKM. The CDR3 length is 12 residues. Here the CDR3 DNA reads TGTGCCAGCAGACAACAGAGGGAAAAACTGTTTTTT. Encoded protein: CASRQQREKLFF.

This clonotype was observed many times. The genes are TRBV19 and TRBJ1-6; D is perhaps TRBD1 (5 bases). This CDR3 is 14 amino acids long. In germline, CDR1 is LNHDA, CDR2 SQIVND (reference sequence). V was trimmed by 8 bases and J by 7 bases, leaving 15 bases between them. The CDR3 nucleotides are TGTGCCAGTGAGACCGGGACGGCAAATTCACCCCTCCACTTT. It encodes CASETGTANSPLHF.

The CDR3 DNA reads TGTGCCAGCAGGCGAGATAACCCCAAAAACATTCAGTACTTC. It translates to CASRRDNPKNIQYF. V is TRBV6-2 or TRBV6-3 and J is TRBJ2-4; D is ambiguous. Deletions cut 6 bases from V and 2 bases from J, with 11 bases between. CDR3 size: 14 residues. Germline loops: CDR1 MNHEY, CDR2 SVGEGT.